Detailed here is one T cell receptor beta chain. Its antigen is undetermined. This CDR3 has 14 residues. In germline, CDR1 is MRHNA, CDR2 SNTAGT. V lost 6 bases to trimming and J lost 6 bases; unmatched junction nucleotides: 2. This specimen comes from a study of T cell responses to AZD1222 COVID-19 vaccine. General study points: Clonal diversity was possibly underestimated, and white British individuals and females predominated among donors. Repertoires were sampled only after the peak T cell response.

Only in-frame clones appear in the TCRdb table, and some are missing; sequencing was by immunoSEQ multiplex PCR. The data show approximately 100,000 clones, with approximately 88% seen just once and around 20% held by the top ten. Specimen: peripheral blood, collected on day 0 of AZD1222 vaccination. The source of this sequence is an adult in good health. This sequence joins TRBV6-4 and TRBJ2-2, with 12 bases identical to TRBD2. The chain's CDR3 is CASSRLAGAGELFF. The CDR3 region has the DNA TGTGCCAGCAGCCGACTAGCGGGGGCCGGGGAGCTGTTTTTT.